The 10 T cell receptor beta chains given below trace back to one sample, sequenced in a study of OX40 agonist ivuxolimab in advanced cancers. Libraries came from the immunoSEQ multiplex PCR assay. This is the immuneACCESS table as TCRdb keeps it, with only in-frame sequences that have V and J called. A part of the clones is gone; compared with another copy, unresolved V genes explain less than half, and the rest is unexplained. The sample data list over 15,000 clones, and roughly nine tenths of these were observed just once. 16% of the sample is held by the ten biggest clonotypes. The sequences come from CD4+ or CD8+ T cells sorted from blood, collected in a trial of the OX40 agonist ivuxolimab. These receptor sequences come from an adult with an advanced solid tumor such as melanoma, head and neck, liver or kidney cancer.

This clone was seen only a few times. The rearrangement links TRBV7-2 to TRBJ1-2; D gene unclear. Germline loops: CDR1 SGHTA, CDR2 FQGNSA. The CDR3 is 14 amino acids. Trimming took 5 bases from V and 8 from J, leaving 18 bases between them. CDR3 protein: CASSTLTALWGYTF. CDR3 DNA: TGTGCCAGCAGCACACTAACGGCGTTGTGGGGCTACACCTTC.

J is TRBJ2-7 and V is TRBV7-2; the match to TRBD1 covers 10 bases. V lost 5 bases to trimming and J lost 3 bases; unmatched junction nucleotides: 7. Germline lookup yields CDR1 SGHTA and CDR2 FQGNSA. The CDR3 extends over 15 amino acids. DNA of the CDR3: TGTGCCAGCAGCAGCCGGACAGGGGGTGACTACGAGCAGTACTTC. Translated, it gives CASSSRTGGDYEQYF. The full variable domain, in which reference TRBV7-2 and TRBJ2-7 provide the parts outside the CDR3, is GAGVSQSPSNKVTEKGKDVELRCDPISGHTALYWYRQSLGQGLEFLIYFQGNSAPDKSGLPSDRFSAERTGGSVSTLTIQRTQQEDSAVYLCASSSRTGGDYEQYFGPGTRLTVT.

The chain is built from TRBV5-1 and TRBJ2-5, with 11 bases matching TRBD2. The CDR3 consists of 15 residues. V trimming: 4 bases; J trimming: 3 bases; junction bases outside the gene matches: 5. The germline V gene encodes CDR1 SGHRS and CDR2 YFSETQ. The CDR3 DNA reads TGCGCCAGCAGCCTGGGGACTAGCGGAGAAGAGACCCAGTACTTC. This encodes CASSLGTSGEETQYF.

This clone is a singleton in its sample. This chain links TRBV2 with TRBJ1-1; the D gene is possibly TRBD1 (5 bases). V lost 4 bases and J lost 4, with 16 bases in between. Germline CDR1 reads SNHLY; CDR2 reads FYNNEI. The CDR3 sequence is 15 residues long. The CDR3 DNA reads TGTGCCAGCAGTGGTATCGGGGCGTCGGGCACTGAAGCTTTCTTT. Translation: CASSGIGASGTEAFF.

This clone was seen only once. The rearrangement joins TRBV7-2 to TRBJ2-7; D not certain. This CDR3 spans 15 amino acids. V lost 5 bases and J 2 bases, leaving 16 bases between the germline ends. Germline assignment: CDR1 SGHTA and CDR2 FQGNSA. CDR3 region: CASSPRASSTYEQYF. CDR3 bases: TGTGCCAGCAGCCCCCGGGCTAGTAGTACCTACGAGCAGTACTTC.

The rearrangement uses TRBV5-4 and TRBJ2-5, with 14 bases that match TRBD2. CDR3 length equals 16 residues. The germline V gene has CDR1 SGHNT and CDR2 YYREEE (reference sequence). V was clipped by 4 bases and J by 5 bases; unmatched bases: 7. The CDR3 reads CASSRTSGGPRETQYF. The CDR3 region has the DNA TGTGCCAGCAGCCGGACTAGCGGGGGGCCACGGGAGACCCAGTACTTC.

The chain combines TRBV4-3 with TRBJ2-1, with 7 bases matching TRBD2. The germline CDR1 and CDR2 sequences are LGHNA and YSLEER. CDR3 size: 15 residues. Trimming at V came to 4 bases and at J to 3 bases, leaving 6 bases not matched to a gene. CDR3 in DNA: TGCGCCAGCAGCCGTAGGGCTAGCGGCTACAATGAGCAGTTCTTC. Its translation is CASSRRASGYNEQFF.

The V and J genes are TRBV11-3 and TRBJ2-1; 13 nucleotides agree with TRBD2. V was clipped by 5 bases and J by 8 bases; unmatched bases: 9. There are 16 residues in the CDR3. The germline gives CDR1 SGHNT, CDR2 YENEEA. As DNA, the CDR3 is TGTGCCAGCAGCCGCTCCGGGACTAGCGGGATCGATGAGCAGTTCTTC. Encoded protein: CASSRSGTSGIDEQFF.

V usage is TRBV7-2 and J usage is TRBJ2-2; D unclear. V lost 1 base, J lost 4 bases, and 16 bases lay in between. The CDR3 is 17 residues long. The germline V gene has CDR1 SGHTA and CDR2 FQGNSA. This chain's CDR3 is CASSLGPARASTGELFF. The CDR3 bases are TGTGCCAGCAGCTTAGGCCCCGCGAGAGCCTCCACCGGGGAGCTGTTTTTT.

The chain employs TRBV5-1 and TRBJ2-5, with TRBD1 identical over 7 bases. CDR3 length: 15 residues. CDR1 and CDR2 (germline): SGHRS, YFSETQ. V trimming: 4 bases; J trimming: 1 base; junction bases outside the gene matches: 7. The CDR3, as DNA: TGCGCCAGCAGCCCAACAGGACAGGCCCAAGAGACCCAGTACTTC. It specifies CASSPTGQAQETQYF.